These T cell receptor beta chains were read from a single sample in a study of T cells in Graves' hyperthyroidism and ophthalmopathy. TCRdb re-called the multiplex PCR reads with MiXCR, one entry per CDR3 protein. The table has over 45,000 distinct CDR3 sequences, 40% to 55% seen once. Sequencing was done on a sample of blood. These TCRs come from a young woman with Graves' ophthalmopathy. Both conserved end residues are part of each CDR3. A D gene is named only where the DNA matches it firmly. The listing skips clone size in some rows; elsewhere it reads once, few, many or a size class.

clone_size: -
d_call: -
j_call: TRBJ2-6
v_call: TRBV12-3/TRBV12-4
cdr3_nt: TGTGCCAGCAGTTTTAAGGGACACCTTTCGGGGGCCAACGGCCTGACTTTC
cdr3_aa: CASSFKGHLSGANGLTF

clone_size: -
d_call: -
j_call: TRBJ1-2
v_call: TRBV20-1
cdr3_nt: TGCAGTGCTACCCTGCCTGGGGCAGGGGCCCTTAGTTATGGCTACACCTTC
cdr3_aa: CSATLPGAGALSYGYTF

clone_size: -
d_call: -
j_call: TRBJ1-6
v_call: TRBV10-3
cdr3_nt: TGTGCCATCACGGCAGGGGTGAACACTGAGAATTCACCCCTCCACTTT
cdr3_aa: CAITAGVNTENSPLHF

clone_size: -
d_call: -
j_call: TRBJ2-1
v_call: TRBV25-1
cdr3_nt: TGTGCCAGCAGGGGAGCAAGGTCCTACAATGAGCAGTTCTTC
cdr3_aa: CASRGARSYNEQFF

clone_size: many
d_call: -
j_call: TRBJ1-1
v_call: TRBV6-1
cdr3_nt: TGTGCCAGCACTGCCGTCCGCTTGTCCCGTGAAGCTTTCTTT
cdr3_aa: CASTAVRLSREAFF

clone_size: -
d_call: -
j_call: TRBJ1-6
v_call: TRBV10-1
cdr3_nt: TGCGCCAGCAGTGACGGCGGGACACCTTATAATTCACCCCTCCACTTT
cdr3_aa: CASSDGGTPYNSPLHF

clone_size: -
d_call: -
j_call: TRBJ2-1
v_call: TRBV7-7
cdr3_nt: TGTGCTAGTATCGGGAGTCCCTACAATGAGCAGTTCTTC
cdr3_aa: CASIGSPYNEQFF

clone_size: many
d_call: TRBD1
j_call: TRBJ1-1
v_call: TRBV7-3
cdr3_nt: TGTGCCAGCAGCTTAGAGGGGGCGAACACTGAAGCTTTCTTT
cdr3_aa: CASSLEGANTEAFF

clone_size: -
d_call: -
j_call: TRBJ2-7
v_call: TRBV24-1
cdr3_nt: TGTGCTACAGGGGGGGACGACGAGCAGTACTTC
cdr3_aa: CATGGDDEQYF

clone_size: many
d_call: TRBD2
j_call: TRBJ2-5
v_call: TRBV20-1
cdr3_nt: TGCAGTGCTAGAGCCAGGCTAACCCGGACTAGCGGAGCCCAAGAGACCCAGTACTTC
cdr3_aa: CSARARLTRTSGAQETQYF

clone_size: many
d_call: TRBD2
j_call: TRBJ2-2
v_call: TRBV20-1
cdr3_nt: TGCAGTGCTAGACCGGGACTAGCGGGAGGGAGAACCGGGGAGCTGTTTTTT
cdr3_aa: CSARPGLAGGRTGELFF

clone_size: many
d_call: -
j_call: TRBJ2-7
v_call: TRBV6-2/TRBV6-3
cdr3_nt: TGTGCCAGCAGTTACGCCCTTGTTGGGCTCCCCTACGAGCAGTACTTC
cdr3_aa: CASSYALVGLPYEQYF

clone_size: many
d_call: TRBD1
j_call: TRBJ2-3
v_call: TRBV10-3
cdr3_nt: TGTGCCATCAGCCCGACAGGGCTTAGCACAGATACGCAGTATTTT
cdr3_aa: CAISPTGLSTDTQYF

clone_size: many
d_call: -
j_call: TRBJ1-1
v_call: TRBV6-1
cdr3_nt: TGTGCCAGCAGTGAAGCGGGGGCGAACACTGAAGCTTTCTTT
cdr3_aa: CASSEAGANTEAFF